The T cell receptor (beta chain) described here comes from a study of PD-1 blockade in classical Hodgkin lymphoma. On this clone itself: Its antigen is unknown.

Here immunoSEQ multiplex PCR was the method, and the copy in TCRdb shows in-frame clones only, minus some. There are 30,000 to 35,000 clones in the sample; 90% to 95% occur only once, and 2% to 2.5% lies in the top ten. The CDR3 has 15 residues. CDR1 and CDR2 (germline): MDHEN, SYDVKM. V gave up 3 bases and J gave up 8 bases, with 19 bases separating them. Notes on the study in general: Healthy donors reportedly exceeded newly diagnosed patients in baseline TCR diversity. Repertoire difference causes, possibly disease activity or prior therapy, remain undefined.

The time point here: newly diagnosed, previously untreated cHL patient sample. Comparison used PBMCs from newly diagnosed, untreated classical Hodgkin lymphoma. The sequencing input was peripheral blood mononuclear cells (PBMCs). The rearrangement links TRBV28 to TRBJ1-2; D might be TRBD1 (5 bases). The origin of this receptor is a human donor with classical Hodgkin lymphoma. The CDR3 DNA is TGTGCCAGCAGTTTGCGGGACCCCGATACAGAAGGCTACACCTTC. The encoded protein is CASSLRDPDTEGYTF.